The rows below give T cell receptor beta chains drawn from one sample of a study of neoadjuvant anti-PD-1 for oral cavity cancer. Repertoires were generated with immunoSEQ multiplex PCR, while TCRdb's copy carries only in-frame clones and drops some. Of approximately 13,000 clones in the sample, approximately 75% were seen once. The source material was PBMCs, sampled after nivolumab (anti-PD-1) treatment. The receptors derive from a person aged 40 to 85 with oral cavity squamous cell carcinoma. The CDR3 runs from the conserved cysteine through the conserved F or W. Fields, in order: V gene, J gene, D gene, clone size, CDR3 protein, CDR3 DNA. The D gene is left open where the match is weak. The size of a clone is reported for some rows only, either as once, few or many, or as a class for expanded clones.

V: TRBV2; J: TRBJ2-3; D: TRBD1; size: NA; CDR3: CASTRAGTGFADTQYF; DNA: TGTGCCAGCACCAGGGCAGGGACAGGGTTTGCAGATACGCAGTATTTT
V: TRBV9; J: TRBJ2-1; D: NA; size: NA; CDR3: CASSVNRFPPHEQFF; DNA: TGTGCCAGCAGCGTGAATCGGTTCCCCCCCCATGAGCAGTTCTTC
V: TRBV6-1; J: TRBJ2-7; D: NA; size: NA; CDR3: CASSEIDRYEQYF; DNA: TGTGCCAGCAGTGAAATCGACCGCTACGAGCAGTACTTC
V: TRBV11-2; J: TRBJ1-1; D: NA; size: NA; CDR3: CASSLGAVGNTEAFF; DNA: TGTGCCAGCAGCTTAGGAGCGGTAGGAAACACTGAAGCTTTCTTT
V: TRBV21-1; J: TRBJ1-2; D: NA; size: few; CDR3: CASSKGGTHGYTF; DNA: TGTGCCAGCAGCAAAGGGGGGACCCATGGCTACACCTTC
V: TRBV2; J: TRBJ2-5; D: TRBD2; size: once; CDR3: CASRPGLGWETQYF; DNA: TGTGCCAGCCGGCCGGGACTAGGTTGGGAGACCCAGTACTTC
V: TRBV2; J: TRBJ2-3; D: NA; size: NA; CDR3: CASGRGVPTDTQYF; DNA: TGTGCCAGCGGCCGAGGGGTGCCCACAGATACGCAGTATTTT
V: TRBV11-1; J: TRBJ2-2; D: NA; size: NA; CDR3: CASSYRQGGTGGELFF; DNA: TGTGCCAGCAGCTACCGACAGGGAGGGACGGGCGGGGAGCTGTTTTTT
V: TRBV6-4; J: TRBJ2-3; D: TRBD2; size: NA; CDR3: CASSPSTSGITDTQYF; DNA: TGTGCCAGCAGTCCTTCGACTAGCGGGATAACAGATACGCAGTATTTT
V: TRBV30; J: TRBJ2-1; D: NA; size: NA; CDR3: CAWSDPWGSVYNEQFF; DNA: TGTGCCTGGAGCGACCCCTGGGGTAGCGTTTACAATGAGCAGTTCTTC
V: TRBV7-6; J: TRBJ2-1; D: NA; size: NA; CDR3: CASSFDNNEQFF; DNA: TGTGCCAGCAGCTTTGATAACAATGAGCAGTTCTTC
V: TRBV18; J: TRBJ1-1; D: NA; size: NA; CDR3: CASSRQSMNTEAFF; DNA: TGTGCCAGCTCGCGACAGAGCATGAACACTGAAGCTTTCTTT
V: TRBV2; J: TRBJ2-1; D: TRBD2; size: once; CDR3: CASSELGSGIYNEQFF; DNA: TGTGCCAGCAGTGAACTGGGTAGCGGGATCTACAATGAGCAGTTCTTC
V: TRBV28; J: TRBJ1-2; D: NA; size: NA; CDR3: CASRVHGLLYGYTF; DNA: TGTGCCAGCAGGGTACACGGACTTCTCTATGGCTACACCTTC
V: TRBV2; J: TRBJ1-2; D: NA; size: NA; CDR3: CASSVFLPVNYGYTF; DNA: TGTGCCAGCAGTGTGTTTCTTCCGGTAAACTATGGCTACACCTTC
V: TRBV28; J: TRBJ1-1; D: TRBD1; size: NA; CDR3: CASRSGQGDTEAFF; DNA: TGTGCCAGCCGGTCCGGACAGGGGGACACTGAAGCTTTCTTT
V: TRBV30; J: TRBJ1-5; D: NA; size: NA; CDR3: CAWSAGDSNQPQHF; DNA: TGTGCCTGGAGTGCAGGTGATAGCAATCAGCCCCAGCATTTT
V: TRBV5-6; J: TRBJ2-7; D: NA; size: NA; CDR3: CASRTGAYEQYF; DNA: TGTGCCAGCAGGACCGGGGCCTACGAGCAGTACTTC
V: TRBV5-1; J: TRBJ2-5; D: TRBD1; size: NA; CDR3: CASSLEGQPQETQYF; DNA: TGCGCCAGCAGCTTGGAGGGACAGCCTCAAGAGACCCAGTACTTC
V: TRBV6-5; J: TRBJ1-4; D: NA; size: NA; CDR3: CASRGGGTNEKLFF; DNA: TGTGCCAGCAGGGGAGGGGGGACTAATGAAAAACTGTTTTTT
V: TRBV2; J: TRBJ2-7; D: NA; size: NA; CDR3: CASSPLGYEQYF; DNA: TGTGCCAGCAGTCCGCTCGGCTACGAGCAGTACTTC
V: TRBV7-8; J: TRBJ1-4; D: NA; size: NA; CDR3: CASSRRATNEKLFF; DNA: TGTGCCAGCAGCCGGCGGGCAACTAATGAAAAACTGTTTTTT
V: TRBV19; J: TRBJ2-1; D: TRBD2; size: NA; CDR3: CASSMGGTSGIKGNEQFF; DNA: TGTGCCAGTAGTATGGGAGGGACTAGCGGGATCAAGGGGAATGAGCAGTTCTTC
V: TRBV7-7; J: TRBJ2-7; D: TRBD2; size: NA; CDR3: CASSLRTSGNSYEQYF; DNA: TGTGCTAGCAGCTTAAGGACTAGCGGGAACTCCTACGAGCAGTACTTC
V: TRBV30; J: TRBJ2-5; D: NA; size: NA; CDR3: CAWSQGLQETQYF; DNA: TGTGCCTGGAGCCAAGGGCTTCAAGAGACCCAGTACTTC
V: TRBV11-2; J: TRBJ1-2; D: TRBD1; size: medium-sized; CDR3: CASSSTGIYGYTF; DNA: TGTGCCAGCAGCTCGACAGGGATCTATGGCTACACCTTC
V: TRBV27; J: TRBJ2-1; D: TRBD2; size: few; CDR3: CASSYGLADEQFF; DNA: TGTGCCAGCAGTTACGGACTAGCGGACGAGCAGTTCTTC
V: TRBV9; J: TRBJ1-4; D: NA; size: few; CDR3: CASSSGGENEKLFF; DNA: TGTGCCAGCAGCTCCGGCGGAGAAAATGAAAAACTGTTTTTT
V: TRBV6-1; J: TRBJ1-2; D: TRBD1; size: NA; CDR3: CASSEASTGSGYTF; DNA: TGTGCCAGCAGTGAAGCCTCGACAGGGTCCGGCTACACCTTC
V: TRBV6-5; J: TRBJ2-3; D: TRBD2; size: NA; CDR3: CATSVGGRALDTQYF; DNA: TGTGCCACCTCGGTCGGTGGGAGGGCCCTAGATACGCAGTATTTT
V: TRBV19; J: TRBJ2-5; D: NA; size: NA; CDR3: CASSFQGQETQYF; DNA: TGTGCCAGTAGTTTCCAGGGCCAAGAGACCCAGTACTTC
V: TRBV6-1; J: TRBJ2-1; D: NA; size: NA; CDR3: CASSASGGGGAEQFF; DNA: TGTGCCAGCAGTGCCAGCGGAGGAGGGGGGGCTGAGCAGTTCTTC
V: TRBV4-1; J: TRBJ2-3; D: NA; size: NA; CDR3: CASSPISRVGDTQYF; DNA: TGCGCCAGCAGCCCAATATCGCGGGTGGGAGATACGCAGTATTTT